This T cell receptor (beta chain) was identified in a study of shared clonotypes between healthy human individuals. Study-wide findings and caveats: Naive CD4 clonotypes were shared across several donors at around 5%. All-four-donor shared clonotypes had higher generation probabilities than non-shared clonotypes did.

The authors split each subset's genomic DNA evenly across several immunoSEQ plates. Sequencing used immunoSEQ multiplex PCR; TCRdb keeps in-frame clones, though not all of them. The repertoire holds about 2 million clones, with 90% to 95% as singletons. Comments on this clone: The antigen remains undetermined.

Per the germline V gene, CDR1 is GTSNPN and CDR2 is SVGIG (reference sequence). The CDR3 loop spans 13 amino acids. Trimming removed 5 bases from V and 0 bases from J, with 10 bases in between. The chain links TRBV30 to TRBJ1-2; D ambiguous. The specimen sequenced was naive CD4+ T cells sorted from blood. The subset was: CD45RA+ positively selected. This receptor was obtained from a man aged 18 to 30 in good health. CDR3: CAWRGSTNYGYTF. In DNA, the CDR3 is TGTGCCTGGCGGGGATCTACTAACTATGGCTACACCTTC. The entire variable domain, with the rest obtained from reference TRBV30 and TRBJ1-2, is as follows: SQTIHQWPATLVQPVGSPLSLECTVEGTSNPNLYWYRQAAGRGLQLLFYSVGIGQISSEVPQNLSASRPQDRQFILSSKKLLLSDSGFYLCAWRGSTNYGYTFGSGTRLTVV.